This TCR beta chain was sequenced in a study of graft-versus-host responses after intestinal transplantation. Study as a whole: All recipients were transplanted with multivisceral, liver-intestinal, or isolated intestinal grafts. Every recipient underwent anti-thymocyte globulin induction, then tacrolimus and steroids for roughly three years.

Overall study findings and caveats: Detection of GvH clones occurred in recipient marrow, and some had their first appearance in ileum or blood.

About this clone: Its antigen is as yet unknown.

The CDR3 is 18 residues long. CDR1 is LGHNA, CDR2 YSLEER, per germline. The V gene lost 2 bases and the J gene lost 0 bases, with 20 bases spanning the gap. The table came from immunoSEQ multiplex PCR; TCRdb's copy has only in-frame clones and leaves some out. The top ten clones hold approximately 0.22% of a sample with about 36,000 clones, approximately 94% of them seen once. The rearrangement links TRBV4-3 to TRBJ2-7; tentatively, D is TRBD1 (6 bases). The sequence derives from a human donor who was the organ donor for an intestinal transplant. The source material was unstimulated CD4+ T cells sorted from spleen or lymph node cells, sampled before transplant. The CDR3 DNA reads as TGCGCCAGCAGCCAAAAGATAGGCCTCCCAGGGGTCTCCTACGAGCAGTACTTC. Protein sequence: CASSQKIGLPGVSYEQYF.